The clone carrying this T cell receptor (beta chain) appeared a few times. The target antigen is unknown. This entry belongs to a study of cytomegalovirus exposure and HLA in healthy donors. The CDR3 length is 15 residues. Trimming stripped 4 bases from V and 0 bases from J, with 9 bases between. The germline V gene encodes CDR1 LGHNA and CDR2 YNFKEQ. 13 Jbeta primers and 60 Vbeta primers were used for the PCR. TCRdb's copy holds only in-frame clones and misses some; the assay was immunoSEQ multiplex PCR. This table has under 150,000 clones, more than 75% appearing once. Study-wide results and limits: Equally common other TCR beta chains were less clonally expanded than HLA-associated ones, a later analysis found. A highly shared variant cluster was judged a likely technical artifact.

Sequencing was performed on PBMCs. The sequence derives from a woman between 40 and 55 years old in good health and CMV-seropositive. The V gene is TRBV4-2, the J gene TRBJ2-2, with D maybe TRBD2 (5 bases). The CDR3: CASSRRLANTGELFF. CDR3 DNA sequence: TGTGCCAGCAGCCGGAGGCTAGCGAACACCGGGGAGCTGTTTTTT.